This T cell receptor beta chain was documented in a study of blood T cell repertoires in COVID-19. TCRdb's copy holds only in-frame clones and misses some; the assay was immunoSEQ multiplex PCR. This table holds some 220,000 clones, 82% found once. Germline V gives CDR1 SGHRS, CDR2 YFSETQ. This CDR3 is built from 15 residues. V shed 0 bases and J 1 base; nucleotides not matched to a gene: 3. V is TRBV5-1 and J is TRBJ1-1; 7 bases are shared with TRBD1. This TCR was sampled from a woman aged 70-85 years with COVID-19, enrolled during active disease. The sequencing sample was made of peripheral blood. The CDR3 region is CASSLERTGNTEAFF. Here the CDR3 DNA reads TGCGCCAGCAGCTTGGAGCGGACAGGGAACACTGAAGCTTTCTTT.